The next 24 T cell receptor beta chains were all read from a single sample in a study of blood T cell repertoires in COVID-19. Clones were read by immunoSEQ multiplex PCR, and TCRdb kept only the in-frame ones, dropping some. Of about 260,000 clones detected, approximately 90% appear once; the ten largest clones hold over 2%. The sequencing input was PBMCs or T cells enriched from blood (not recorded which). Receptors originate from a woman aged 18-29 years who had recovered from COVID-19.

J is TRBJ1-5 and V is TRBV4-1; a possible D gene is TRBD1 (6 bases). From germline, CDR1 is MGHRA and CDR2 YSYEKL. V dropped 2 bases and J dropped 0 bases, with 8 bases sitting between them. This CDR3 comprises 15 residues. CDR3 loop: CASSQMDSSNQPQHF. In DNA form, the CDR3 reads TGCGCCAGCAGCCAAATGGACAGTAGCAATCAGCCCCAGCATTTT.

The J gene is TRBJ1-4, the V gene TRBV19; TRBD1 matches at 11 bases. The V gene end was trimmed by 5 bases and the J gene end by 4 bases; junction bases not matched to a gene: 12. CDR3 length equals 18 residues. Germline V lookup: CDR1 LNHDA, CDR2 SQIVND (reference sequence). CDR3 region: CASSPSPGQGAGNEKLFF. The CDR3 DNA follows: TGTGCCAGTAGTCCTAGCCCCGGACAGGGGGCCGGTAATGAAAAACTGTTTTTT.

CDR3 amino acids: CASSYRGNTIYF. The CDR3 region has the DNA TGTGCCAGTAGTTACAGGGGAAACACCATATATTTT. The V gene is TRBV19, the J gene TRBJ1-3; a possible D gene is TRBD1 (5 bases). The CDR3 is made up of 12 amino acids. Germline V gene lookup returns CDR1 LNHDA and CDR2 SQIVND (reference sequence). Trimming stripped 5 bases from V and 4 bases from J, with 6 bases between.

The CDR3, as DNA: TGTGCCAGCAGCTTGATAGTGGGGACAGGGGAAAACATTCAGTACTTC. It specifies CASSLIVGTGENIQYF. This rearrangement joins TRBV5-4 to TRBJ2-4; 10 bases fit TRBD1. In germline, CDR1 is SGHNT, CDR2 YYREEE (reference sequence). V was pared by 1 base and J by 5 bases, with 6 bases of the junction left unmatched. The CDR3 has 16 residues.

The chain has TRBV5-1 and TRBJ1-5; D is unclear. Trimming pared 0 bases from V and 5 bases from J, leaving 9 bases between. From germline, CDR1 is SGHRS and CDR2 YFSETQ. The length of the CDR3 is 14 residues. In DNA, the CDR3 is TGCGCCAGCAGCTTGGACCCAGAATATCAGCCCCAGCATTTT. Its translation is CASSLDPEYQPQHF.

This chain's CDR3 is CASSQRPTVGGNTIYF. Here the CDR3 DNA reads TGTGCCAGCAGCCAAAGGCCGACAGTAGGCGGAAACACCATATATTTT. V usage is TRBV5-5 and J usage is TRBJ1-3; D possibly corresponds to TRBD1 (5 bases). The germline V gene encodes CDR1 SGHKS and CDR2 YYEKEE (reference sequence). This CDR3 region has 16 residues. V lost 4 bases to trimming and J lost 4 bases, with 18 bases between them.

The chain combines TRBV11-1 with TRBJ1-6, with a possible D match to TRBD1 (6 bases). CDR3 length equals 16 residues. Deletions cut 2 bases from V and 7 bases from J, with 15 bases between. From germline, CDR1 is SGHAT and CDR2 FQDESV (reference sequence). CDR3 in DNA: TGTGCCAGCAGCTTACTTAGGGGGTCGAGAAATTCACCCCTCCACTTT. It is translated as CASSLLRGSRNSPLHF.

The chain uses TRBV4-1 and TRBJ2-1; 8 bases fit TRBD2. This CDR3 is built from 16 residues. Germline lookup yields CDR1 MGHRA and CDR2 YSYEKL. V was pared by 6 bases and J by 5 bases, with 12 bases of the junction left unmatched. This CDR3 reads CASSPLSGGHNNEQFF. CDR3 DNA: TGCGCCAGCAGTCCTTTAAGCGGGGGTCACAACAATGAGCAGTTCTTC.

The V call is TRBV28, the J call TRBJ1-4; 12 bases fit TRBD1. CDR3 length: 14 amino acids. V shed 5 bases and J 8 bases; nucleotides not matched to a gene: 3. The germline V gene encodes CDR1 MDHEN and CDR2 SYDVKM. The CDR3 DNA reads as TGTGCCAGCAGTAGGGACAGGGGGCAAGAAAAACTGTTTTTT. It yields the protein CASSRDRGQEKLFF.

The chain combines TRBV7-9 with TRBJ2-7; tentative D call: TRBD1 (5 bases). Trimming left V 2 bases short and J 2 bases short, with 10 bases between. The germline V gene encodes CDR1 SEHNR and CDR2 FQNEAQ (reference sequence). The CDR3 length is 14 residues. The CDR3 loop is CASSLRAGTYEQYF. CDR3 in DNA: TGTGCCAGCAGCTTAAGGGCAGGGACCTACGAGCAGTACTTC.

This chain uses TRBV3-1 (or the pseudogene TRBV3-2) with TRBJ2-1, with a tentative D call TRBD1 (5 bases). Germline V CDR1 and CDR2: LGHDT, YNNKEL (reference sequence). The CDR3 has 13 amino acids. V gave up 4 bases and J gave up 8 bases, with 12 bases separating them. CDR3 nucleotides: TGTGCCAGCAGCCTCAGGGATCCGGATGAGCAGTTCTTC. It codes for CASSLRDPDEQFF.

The genes are TRBV12-5 and TRBJ2-5; D is perhaps TRBD1 (5 bases). CDR3 size: 14 residues. V gave up 3 bases and J gave up 4 bases, with 12 bases separating them. Germline V gene lookup returns CDR1 LGHNT and CDR2 FRNRAP. CDR3: CASGLGVQGETQYF. The CDR3 DNA sequence: TGTGCTAGTGGTTTAGGGGTTCAAGGAGAGACCCAGTACTTC.

This clone was detected once. V gene TRBV29-1 combines with J gene TRBJ1-1; 12 bases fit TRBD1. CDR1 and CDR2 from the germline V gene are SQVTM and ANQGSEA. Trimming removed 6 bases from V and 6 bases from J; junction bases left unmatched: 11. This CDR3 has 15 amino acids. As DNA, the CDR3 is TGCAGCGTCCTAGGGACAGGGGGCGCTCATGCTGAAGCTTTCTTT. Translated: CSVLGTGGAHAEAFF.

V is TRBV3-1 (or the pseudogene TRBV3-2) and J is TRBJ2-5; D possibly corresponds to TRBD1 (5 bases). Germline V gives CDR1 LGHDT, CDR2 YNNKEL (reference sequence). Trimming removed 0 bases at V and 6 bases at J, with 8 bases between. The CDR3 sequence is 13 residues long. In DNA, the CDR3 is TGTGCCAGCAGCCAAGAAGGGGTGCAGACCCAGTACTTC. It encodes CASSQEGVQTQYF.

The rearrangement links TRBV11-2 to TRBJ2-1, with D unclear. Trimming pared 7 bases from V and 4 bases from J, leaving 5 bases between. The length of the CDR3 is 11 residues. From germline, CDR1 is SGHAT and CDR2 FQNNGV. The CDR3 loop reads CASTVYNEQFF. CDR3 sequence (DNA): TGTGCCAGCACCGTTTACAATGAGCAGTTCTTC.

The chain employs TRBV7-9 and TRBJ2-2, with no clear D. The CDR3 sequence is 14 residues long. The germline V and J ends were trimmed by 6 bases and 1 base, with 9 bases remaining between them. The germline V gene encodes CDR1 SEHNR and CDR2 FQNEAQ (reference sequence). Here the CDR3 reads CASRPSVNTGELFF. The CDR3 DNA reads TGTGCCAGCAGGCCGTCGGTGAACACCGGGGAGCTGTTTTTT.

This clone showed up just once. CDR3 nucleotide sequence: TGTGCCAGCAGCCTTGACAGGGCGCGGAACACTGAAGCTTTCTTT. Translated, it gives CASSLDRARNTEAFF. The V and J genes are TRBV3-1 (or the pseudogene TRBV3-2) and TRBJ1-1; 7 positions match TRBD1. This CDR3 comprises 15 residues. Germline V CDR1 and CDR2: LGHDT, YNNKEL (reference sequence). The J segment lost 1 base and the V segment lost 4 bases, leaving 6 bases of the junction unmatched.

The chain combines TRBV29-1 with TRBJ1-4; 7 nucleotides align to TRBD1. Germline-derived CDR1 and CDR2 are SQVTM and ANQGSEA. V lost 3 bases and J lost 0; bases outside the gene matches: 13. CDR3 length: 18 amino acids. Written as DNA, the CDR3 is TGCAGCGTTGAGCCTATAAGGAGGGGGCCCGCAACTAATGAAAAACTGTTTTTT. This codes for CSVEPIRRGPATNEKLFF. Full variable domain (rest looked up from reference TRBV29-1 and TRBJ1-4): SAVISQKPSRDICQRGTSLTIQCQVDSQVTMMFWYRQQPGQSLTLIATANQGSEATYESGFVIDKFPISRPNLTFSTLTVSNMSPEDSSIYLCSVEPIRRGPATNEKLFFGSGTQLSVL.

The V gene is TRBV3-1 (or the pseudogene TRBV3-2), the J gene TRBJ1-2; no definite D call. This CDR3 spans 15 amino acids. Germline V lookup: CDR1 LGHDT, CDR2 YNNKEL (reference sequence). V gave up 3 bases and J gave up 1 base, with 12 bases separating them. The CDR3 reads CASSQDSGLNYGYTF. DNA for the CDR3: TGTGCCAGCAGCCAGGATTCTGGACTTAACTATGGCTACACCTTC.

The chain is built from TRBV13 and TRBJ2-7; perhaps TRBD1 as D (5 bases). Germline assignment: CDR1 PRHDT and CDR2 FYEKMQ (reference sequence). Trimming took 2 bases from V and 3 from J, leaving 17 bases between them. The CDR3 sequence is 16 residues long. The CDR3 DNA is TGTGCCAGCAGCTTATCGGGCAGGGTGAACGGCTACGAGCAGTACTTC. The encoded protein is CASSLSGRVNGYEQYF.

This chain links TRBV15 with TRBJ1-1; TRBD1 aligns across 7 bases. The V gene's germline CDR1 is LNHNV and CDR2 YYDKDF (reference sequence). The CDR3 is 16 amino acids. J was trimmed by 5 bases and V by 3 bases; bases with no gene match: 12. CDR3 coding DNA: TGTGCCACCAGCAGGATACCCACAGGGGCCTCAACTGAAGCTTTCTTT. It encodes CATSRIPTGASTEAFF.

Points on this clone: A much larger clone lies a single base off, so this may be a read error. The chain uses TRBV28 and TRBJ2-3; 11 bases fit TRBD2. V was clipped by 5 bases and J by 3 bases; unmatched bases: 4. The CDR3 length is 15 residues. From germline, CDR1 is MDHEN and CDR2 SYDVKM. As DNA, the CDR3 is TGTGCCAGCAGTGTTACTAGCGGGGGAACAGATACGCAGTATTTT. Translating gives CASSVTSGGTDTQYF. Together with reference TRBV28 and TRBJ2-3, the CDR3 gives the full variable domain: DVKVTQSSRYLVKRTGEKVFLECVQDMDHENMFWYRQDPGLGLRLIYFSYDVKMKEKGDIPEGYSVSREKKERFSLILESASTNQTSMYLCASSVTSGGTDTQYFGPGTRLTVL.

About this clone: Mismatch with germline at one junction end may stem from a read error. The chain's CDR3 is CASSLLAGATGAFF. The CDR3 nucleotides read TGTGCCAGCAGTTTATTGGCAGGTGCAACTGGAGCTTTCTTT. The J gene is TRBJ1-1, the V gene TRBV28; D is unresolved. The CDR3 extends over 14 amino acids. Germline V CDR1 and CDR2: MDHEN, SYDVKM.

This clone has a single count. The chain combines TRBV28 with TRBJ1-1, with D possibly TRBD1 on 6 matching bases. The CDR3 is 16 residues long. Trimming took 2 bases from V and 3 from J, leaving 16 bases between them. Germline V gene data show CDR1 as MDHEN and CDR2 as SYDVKM. The CDR3 spells CASSLPGRGGDTEAFF. The DNA for the CDR3 is TGTGCCAGCAGTTTACCAGGGAGGGGGGGAGACACTGAAGCTTTCTTT.